This T cell receptor beta chain was captured in a study of OX40 agonist ivuxolimab in advanced cancers. Germline V gene sequence: CDR1 SQVTM, CDR2 ANQGSEA. The germline V and J ends were trimmed by 5 bases and 7 bases, with 15 bases remaining between them. CDR3 length: 14 residues. TCRdb's table, derived via immunoSEQ multiplex PCR, lists solely in-frame clones and lacks some. This table has tens of thousands of clones, roughly 90% appearing once. Source: CD4+ or CD8+ T cells sorted from blood, taken in a trial of the OX40 agonist ivuxolimab. The chain is built from TRBV29-1 and TRBJ1-6, with D possibly being TRBD1 (5 bases). The TCR sequence derives from an adult with an advanced solid tumor such as melanoma, head and neck, liver or kidney cancer. CDR3 DNA: TGCAGCGTTAAGGCCCAGGGTCAGAATTCACCCCTCCACTTT. Protein: CSVKAQGQNSPLHF. Drawing the rest from reference TRBV29-1 and TRBJ1-6, the complete variable domain is SAVISQKPSRDICQRGTSLTIQCQVDSQVTMMFWYRQQPGQSLTLIATANQGSEATYESGFVIDKFPISRPNLTFSTLTVSNMSPEDSSIYLCSVKAQGQNSPLHFGNGTRLTVT.